This T cell receptor (beta chain) originates from a study of blood T cell repertoires in COVID-19. Whole-study context: T cells, B-cell-depleted T cells, or PBMCs provided the cDNA or gDNA that served as material.

The V gene's germline CDR1 is SGHVT and CDR2 SQSDAQ. The CDR3 contains 16 residues. Trimming pared 6 bases from V and 4 bases from J, leaving 19 bases between. Only in-frame clones appear in the TCRdb table, and some are missing; sequencing was by immunoSEQ multiplex PCR. Among some 40,000 clones, approximately 86% were seen once, and the ten largest hold roughly 5.1%. This chain connects TRBV7-4 to TRBJ1-5; D perhaps matches TRBD1 (5 bases). The sequence derives from a man aged 35-49 years with active COVID-19. Sequenced material: peripheral blood. As DNA, the CDR3 is TGTGCCAGCAGTCCTCGCCAGGGCGGCGGTAATCAGCCCCAGCATTTT. Its translation: CASSPRQGGGNQPQHF. Combining the CDR3 with reference TRBV7-4 and TRBJ1-5 gives the whole variable domain GAGVSQSPRYKVAKRGRDVALRCDSISGHVTLYWYRQTLGQGSEVLTYSQSDAQRDKSGRPSGRFSAERPERSVSTLKIQRTEQGDSAVYLCASSPRQGGGNQPQHFGDGTRLSIL.